These 22 T cell receptor beta chains were sequenced from one sample in a study of shared clonotypes between healthy human individuals. The repertoire was sequenced with immunoSEQ multiplex PCR; TCRdb's copy has only in-frame clones and lacks some. The table has 950,000 to 1,100,000 clones, about 80% seen once. The sample consisted of memory CD4+ T cells sorted from blood. The subset denotes: CD45RA-negative fraction. The receptors derive from a man between 18 and 29 years old in good health.

The rearrangement uses TRBV28 and TRBJ2-5, with D perhaps matching TRBD1 (6 bases). The CDR3 runs to 15 residues. The germline V and J ends were trimmed by 8 bases and 4 bases, with 20 bases remaining between them. Germline V gene sequence: CDR1 MDHEN, CDR2 SYDVKM. The CDR3: CASGFPPGTPETQYF. The CDR3, as DNA: TGTGCCAGCGGATTCCCCCCGGGGACACCAGAGACCCAGTACTTC.

This sequence joins TRBV10-3 and TRBJ1-5; D is possibly TRBD1 (5 bases). CDR3 length: 13 residues. Germline CDR1 is ENHRY and CDR2 is SYGVKD. The V and J ends lost 8 bases and 7 bases respectively, with 15 bases between them. CDR3 nucleotide sequence: TGTGCCATCCAGGGCCAGGGAGACCAGCCCCAGCATTTT. It encodes CAIQGQGDQPQHF.

This CDR3 is CASTRNGETYNEQFF. The CDR3 bases are TGTGCCAGCACCCGAAATGGGGAGACCTACAATGAGCAGTTCTTC. The chain links TRBV7-8 to TRBJ2-1; tentatively, D is TRBD2 (5 bases). V was cut by 7 bases and J by 2 bases, with 15 bases left in between. The CDR3 contains 15 residues. Germline V CDR1 and CDR2: SGHVS, FQNEAQ.

The V call is TRBV5-1, the J call TRBJ2-2; perhaps TRBD2 as D (5 bases). Germline CDR1 is SGHRS and CDR2 is YFSETQ. CDR3 size: 16 residues. Trimming removed 0 bases at V and 6 bases at J, with 15 bases between. In DNA form, the CDR3 reads TGCGCCAGCAGCTTGGTAGGCAGGCCAGCGGCCGGGGAGCTGTTTTTT. Its protein is CASSLVGRPAAGELFF.

The chain recombines TRBV6-5 with TRBJ1-2, with 9 bases matching TRBD1. Germline loops: CDR1 MNHEY, CDR2 SVGAGI. The V gene end was trimmed by 0 bases and the J gene end by 4 bases; junction bases not matched to a gene: 3. The CDR3 spans 15 residues. Written as DNA, the CDR3 is TGTGCCAGCAGTTACTCGGGGGGACAGGGCTATGGCTACACCTTC. Translated: CASSYSGGQGYGYTF.

CDR3 region: CASSQGQVAQYF. CDR3 bases: TGTGCCAGCAGCCAAGGACAGGTGGCACAGTACTTC. This chain links TRBV14 with TRBJ2-7, with D possibly matching TRBD1 (6 bases). V was pared by 1 base and J by 10 bases, with 11 bases between. Per the germline V gene, CDR1 is SGHDN and CDR2 is FVKESK. The CDR3 runs to 12 residues.

V and J are TRBV7-9 and TRBJ2-1; 7 bases map to TRBD1. Unmatched junction bases numbered 18, after V lost 6 bases and J lost 7 bases. The CDR3 is made up of 17 amino acids. In germline, CDR1 is SEHNR, CDR2 FQNEAQ (reference sequence). The CDR3 loop reads CASSQKTTDRKRNEQFF. The DNA of the CDR3 is TGTGCCAGCAGTCAAAAGACGACGGACAGGAAAAGAAATGAGCAGTTCTTC.

This rearrangement joins TRBV28 to TRBJ2-7, with 9 bases fitting TRBD2. CDR1 and CDR2 from the germline V gene are MDHEN and SYDVKM. The CDR3 totals 16 residues. Losses at the gene ends were 3 bases for V and 2 bases for J; bases not matched to a gene: 8. The CDR3 protein is CASSFDLAGLAYEQYF. The DNA of the CDR3 is TGTGCCAGCAGTTTTGACCTAGCGGGGCTCGCCTACGAGCAGTACTTC.

The chain is built from TRBV6-5 and TRBJ1-2; D not resolved. Germline CDR1 MNHEY, CDR2 SVGAGI. This CDR3 region has 15 residues. With 0 bases removed from V and 2 bases from J, the gap between germline ends came to 10 bases. The CDR3 reads CASSYSIYGNYGYTF. DNA of the CDR3: TGTGCCAGCAGTTACTCGATATACGGAAACTATGGCTACACCTTC.

This chain connects TRBV18 to TRBJ1-1; D call uncertain. The CDR3 extends over 15 amino acids. With 4 bases removed from V and 0 bases from J, the gap between germline ends came to 12 bases. Germline assignment: CDR1 KGHSH and CDR2 LQKENI. CDR3 region: CASSQRTGVNTEAFF. The CDR3 coding sequence is TGTGCCAGCTCACAGAGGACGGGTGTGAACACTGAAGCTTTCTTT.

V gene TRBV5-6 combines with J gene TRBJ1-2, with D possibly matching TRBD1 (5 bases). Trimming removed 4 bases at V and 3 bases at J, with 16 bases between. The CDR3 consists of 15 residues. Germline V CDR1 and CDR2: SGHDT, YYEEEE. The CDR3 coding sequence is TGTGCCAGCAGCCTGGCCCAGGGCGCTTACTATGGCTACACCTTC. It is translated as CASSLAQGAYYGYTF.

J is TRBJ1-3 and V is TRBV7-2; possibly TRBD1 for D (6 bases). The CDR3 is made up of 15 amino acids. Trimming shortened V by 5 bases and J by 3 bases, and 14 bases separated the two germline ends. Germline V gives CDR1 SGHTA, CDR2 FQGNSA. This CDR3 reads CASSPRTVGGNTIYF. The CDR3 bases are TGTGCCAGCAGCCCACGGACAGTAGGTGGAAACACCATATATTTT.

V usage is TRBV28 and J usage is TRBJ2-2, with 8 bases aligning to TRBD1. The CDR3 totals 15 residues. V was clipped by 3 bases and J by 6 bases; unmatched bases: 6. The germline V gene has CDR1 MDHEN and CDR2 SYDVKM. In DNA, the CDR3 is TGTGCCAGCAGTTTGGACAGGGTCCTGCCCGGGGAGCTGTTTTTT. It codes for CASSLDRVLPGELFF.

A note on this clone: Other DNA sequences in this sample translate to the same CDR3. V and J are TRBV2 and TRBJ1-5; D gene uncertain. CDR1 and CDR2 from the germline V gene are SNHLY and FYNNEI. The CDR3 has 14 residues. V was trimmed by 4 bases and J by 0 bases, leaving 7 bases between them. The CDR3 DNA reads TGTGCCAGCAGTGGGGGATATAGCAATCAGCCCCAGCATTTT. Its protein product is CASSGGYSNQPQHF.

This clone was counted between two and nine times. The chain employs TRBV11-2 and TRBJ2-5; 14 nucleotides line up with TRBD2. Germline trimming cut 0 bases from V and 7 bases from J; bases unmatched to any gene: 7. The CDR3 is made up of 17 amino acids. CDR1 is SGHAT and CDR2 is FQNNGV in the germline V gene. In nucleotides, the CDR3 is TGTGCCAGCAGCTTAGAGGGGACTAGCGGGAGTAGGGGGACCCAGTACTTC. This sequence encodes CASSLEGTSGSRGTQYF.

This clone was seen only a few times. The chain joins TRBV5-5 to TRBJ2-7; 7 bases fit TRBD1. CDR1 and CDR2 (germline): SGHKS, YYEKEE (reference sequence). V trimming: 1 base; J trimming: 6 bases; junction bases outside the gene matches: 4. This CDR3 comprises 13 residues. CDR3 DNA: TGTGCCAGCAGCTTGTTAAGGGGGCGCGAGCAGTACTTC. Protein: CASSLLRGREQYF. The full variable domain, in which reference TRBV5-5 and TRBJ2-7 provide the parts outside the CDR3, is DAGVTQSPTHLIKTRGQQVTLRCSPISGHKSVSWYQQVLGQGPQFIFQYYEKEERGRGNFPDRFSARQFPNYSSELNVNALLLGDSALYLCASSLLRGREQYFGPGTRLTVT.

The CDR3 nucleotides read TGTGCCAGTAGTATAGGGGGGGAATTAACACCCCTCCACTTT. Residues: CASSIGGELTPLHF. This chain connects TRBV19 to TRBJ1-6, with D possibly TRBD1 on 5 matching bases. The germline gives CDR1 LNHDA, CDR2 SQIVND (reference sequence). V dropped 1 base and J dropped 11 bases, with 12 bases sitting between them. The CDR3 spans 14 residues. Full variable domain (rest looked up from reference TRBV19 and TRBJ1-6): DGGITQSPKYLFRKEGQNVTLSCEQNLNHDAMYWYRQDPGQGLRLIYYSQIVNDFQKGDIAEGYSVSREKKESFPLTVTSAQKNPTAFYLCASSIGGELTPLHFGNGTRLTVT.

Worth noting for this clone: The sample holds other DNA sequences that translate to the same CDR3. V is TRBV11-3 and J is TRBJ2-1; D may match TRBD1 or TRBD2 (5 bases each). CDR1 is SGHNT and CDR2 is YENEEA in the germline V gene. CDR3 length: 14 residues. Trimming stripped 3 bases from V and 0 bases from J, with 6 bases between. CDR3 nucleotide sequence: TGTGCCAGCAGCTTGGGGGACTCCTACAATGAGCAGTTCTTC. This sequence encodes CASSLGDSYNEQFF.

V usage is TRBV19 and J usage is TRBJ2-5; weak D call: TRBD2 (6 bases). This CDR3 contains 14 residues. The germline CDR1 and CDR2 sequences are LNHDA and SQIVND (reference sequence). Trimming left V 5 bases short and J 5 bases short, with 15 bases between. As DNA, the CDR3 is TGTGCCAGTAGTTCCACCCGGGGGTTTGAGACCCAGTACTTC. Residues: CASSSTRGFETQYF.

Points on this clone: Other DNA sequences in this sample translate to the same CDR3. The chain recombines TRBV5-1 with TRBJ1-5; D perhaps matches TRBD1 (5 bases). Trimming shortened V by 0 bases and J by 0 bases, and 7 bases separated the two germline ends. Germline lookup yields CDR1 SGHRS and CDR2 YFSETQ. This CDR3 spans 15 amino acids. This CDR3 reads CASSLEGNSNQPQHF. In DNA form, the CDR3 reads TGCGCCAGCAGCTTGGAGGGGAATAGCAATCAGCCCCAGCATTTT.

The chain couples TRBV28 to TRBJ2-3; 10 bases match TRBD2. Losses at the gene ends were 4 bases for V and 1 base for J; bases not matched to a gene: 5. CDR1 is MDHEN, CDR2 SYDVKM, per germline. This CDR3 is built from 16 residues. Written as DNA, the CDR3 is TGTGCCAGCAGTTCCCCAACTAGCGGGGGCACAGATACGCAGTATTTT. Its translation is CASSSPTSGGTDTQYF.

V gene TRBV2 combines with J gene TRBJ2-2, with D perhaps matching TRBD2 (5 bases). The germline V gene encodes CDR1 SNHLY and CDR2 FYNNEI. This CDR3 spans 15 amino acids. V was trimmed by 7 bases and J by 2 bases, leaving 14 bases between them. The CDR3 reads CASTSVRTNTGELFF. The CDR3 DNA reads TGTGCCAGCACCTCCGTCCGGACTAACACCGGGGAGCTGTTTTTT.